The 4 T cell receptor beta chains given below trace back to one sample, sequenced in a study of cytomegalovirus exposure and HLA in healthy donors. The PCR was carried out with 60 Vbeta primers and 13 Jbeta primers. Libraries were prepared by immunoSEQ multiplex PCR; TCRdb keeps only in-frame clonotypes and omits some of them. The sample records under 200,000 clones, over 70% being singletons. Sample: PBMCs. The receptor source for this set is a man younger than 30 in good health and CMV-seropositive.

The chain employs TRBV7-9 and TRBJ1-4; possibly TRBD1 for D (5 bases). V gave up 5 bases and J gave up 6 bases, with 16 bases separating them. This CDR3 has 15 residues. Looked up from germline, CDR1 is SEHNR and CDR2 is FQNEAQ (reference sequence). The CDR3 DNA sequence: TGTGCCAGCAGCGTAGGGGAGGGACTATATGAAAAACTGTTTTTT. Protein sequence: CASSVGEGLYEKLFF.

This chain links TRBV6-1 with TRBJ2-3; no clear D. This CDR3 is built from 14 residues. Germline CDR1 is MNHNS and CDR2 is SASEGT. V lost 7 bases, J lost 0 bases, and 11 bases lay in between. CDR3 protein: CASTSDWSTDTQYF. The CDR3 DNA reads as TGTGCCAGCACCAGTGATTGGAGCACAGATACGCAGTATTTT.

Points on this clone: Other DNA sequences in the same sample also yield this CDR3. This chain connects TRBV27 to TRBJ2-1, with 12 positions matching TRBD2. Trimming cost V 1 base and J 7 bases; bases outside gene matches: 2. The CDR3 length is 15 residues. In germline, CDR1 is MNHEY, CDR2 SMNVEV (reference sequence). The CDR3 loop is CASSLWLAGGNEQFF. The CDR3 region has the DNA TGTGCCAGCAGTTTATGGCTAGCGGGAGGGAATGAGCAGTTCTTC.

The CDR3 protein is CASSQGAGTGSSGGELFF. CDR3 coding DNA: TGCGCCAGCAGCCAAGGGGCTGGGACAGGGTCTTCGGGCGGGGAGCTGTTTTTT. The chain links TRBV4-3 to TRBJ2-2; 9 nucleotides align to TRBD1. Germline assignment: CDR1 LGHNA and CDR2 YSLEER. CDR3 length equals 18 residues. The V and J ends lost 1 base and 7 bases, in that order; junction bases with no gene match: 13.